Below, 7 T cell receptor beta chains from the same sample are listed, as sequenced in a study of T-cell memory formation after mild COVID-19. MiXCR, run by TCRdb on the 5' RACE reads, gives a single entry per CDR3 protein. This sample has roughly 200,000 distinct CDR3 sequences, with 16% found just once. What was sequenced was PBMCs or a T cell subset sorted from them (not recorded which). The receptors were gathered from an adult woman who had mild COVID-19 (a few samples of this study predate the infection). Cell type and time point are not known.

V gene TRBV29-1 combines with J gene TRBJ2-3; 12 bases are shared with TRBD2. J was trimmed by 4 bases and V by 5 bases; bases with no gene match: 7. The V gene's germline CDR1 is SQVTM and CDR2 ANQGSEA. The CDR3 length is 15 residues. CDR3 sequence (DNA): TGCAGCGTTAAACCTAGCGGGAGGGCCGCAGATACGCAGTATTTT. It translates to CSVKPSGRAADTQYF.

In this sample, this clonotype turned up a few times. The V and J genes are TRBV5-1 and TRBJ2-7; 8 nucleotides align to TRBD2. Germline loops: CDR1 SGHRS, CDR2 YFSETQ. The CDR3 runs to 15 residues. With V trimmed by 3 bases and J by 1 base, 6 bases remained unmatched. This CDR3 is CASSSIAGLSYEQYF. CDR3 bases: TGCGCCAGCAGCTCAATAGCGGGATTATCCTACGAGCAGTACTTC.

This clonotype was counted a few times. This chain uses TRBV20-1 with TRBJ2-5; 7 bases are a match to TRBD2. The V gene's germline CDR1 is DFQATT and CDR2 SNEGSKA (reference sequence). V lost 3 bases to trimming and J lost 0 bases; unmatched junction nucleotides: 1. The CDR3 extends over 13 amino acids. CDR3 sequence (DNA): TGCAGTGCTAGCGGGGGGAACCAAGAGACCCAGTACTTC. It translates to CSASGGNQETQYF.

There are a few counts of this clonotype. The CDR3 protein is CASSLSAAHNEQFF. The CDR3 nucleotides read TGCGCCAGCAGCTTGAGCGCTGCTCACAATGAGCAGTTCTTC. The gene calls are TRBV5-1 and TRBJ2-1, with D uncertain. The length of the CDR3 is 14 residues. Germline V CDR1 and CDR2: SGHRS, YFSETQ. V was pared by 1 base and J by 5 bases, with 10 bases between. The whole variable domain, remainder taken from reference TRBV5-1 and TRBJ2-1, is KAGVTQTPRYLIKTRGQQVTLSCSPISGHRSVSWYQQTPGQGLQFLFEYFSETQRNKGNFPGRFSGRQFSNSRSEMNVSTLELGDSALYLCASSLSAAHNEQFFGPGTRLTVL.

This clonotype has ten or more counts. In DNA, the CDR3 is TGTGCCAGCAGGCCGGGACAGGGGTACTACAATGAGCAGTTCTTC. It yields the protein CASRPGQGYYNEQFF. The rearrangement joins TRBV12-3 or TRBV12-4 to TRBJ2-1; 10 bases map to TRBD1. This CDR3 spans 15 amino acids. V gave up 6 bases and J gave up 3 bases; unmatched junction bases: 5.

The chain joins TRBV12-3 or TRBV12-4 to TRBJ2-2; 7 nucleotides line up with TRBD1. Trimming at V came to 5 bases and at J to 6 bases, leaving 3 bases not matched to a gene. The length of the CDR3 is 13 residues. Here the CDR3 reads CASSRQGSGELFF. Here the CDR3 DNA reads TGTGCCAGCAGTCGACAGGGCTCCGGGGAGCTGTTTTTT.

By share of the sample, this clonotype is medium-sized. The rearrangement joins TRBV20-1 to TRBJ1-1; D gene ambiguous. The CDR3 is made up of 13 amino acids. V was pared by 1 base and J by 0 bases, with 6 bases between. The germline gives CDR1 DFQATT, CDR2 SNEGSKA (reference sequence). Here the CDR3 reads CSARAGLNTEAFF. The CDR3 bases are TGCAGTGCTAGAGCTGGACTGAACACTGAAGCTTTCTTT.